This T cell receptor beta chain was obtained from a study of T cells in Graves' hyperthyroidism and ophthalmopathy. TCR beta CDR3 sequences were amplified from RNA transcripts. Carried out on the TCR CDR3, a first-round RT-PCR used the HTBI primer set. From the multiplex PCR reads, TCRdb called clonotypes with MiXCR, one entry per CDR3 protein. The sample has roughly 510,000 distinct CDR3 sequences, around 21% seen once. This clonotype was observed a handful of times. No ophthalmopathy progression within 18 months constituted stable Graves' hyperthyroidism. Those with hyperthyroidism were 18 to 65 years old, newly diagnosed, and ill for under 2 months. Exclusion criteria comprised uncontrolled infection, other autoimmune disease, pregnancy or lactation. The CDR3 length is 14 residues. The germline V and J ends were trimmed by 10 bases and 4 bases, with 19 bases remaining between them.

The sequenced material came from blood. This TCR was sampled from a man aged 18 to 29 with Graves' hyperthyroidism. This chain links TRBV12-3 or TRBV12-4 with TRBJ1-2, with D maybe TRBD1 (5 bases). CDR3 nucleotide sequence: TGTGCCAACACAGTTTCGGACAAATCCTATGGCTACACCTTC. Protein product: CANTVSDKSYGYTF.